This T cell receptor (beta chain) emerged from a study of blood T cell repertoires in COVID-19. Donors in Cohort 3 who had recovered were those with two negative PCRs, healthcare professional clearance, or resolution of their symptoms. Produced via immunoSEQ multiplex PCR; TCRdb's table is partial and in-frame only. Here the sample spans 200,000 to 250,000 clones, around 90% being singletons. This clone came up once. Material for sequencing was PBMCs or T cells enriched from blood (not recorded which). The clonotype was recovered from a woman in her late teens or twenties who had recovered from COVID-19.

The CDR3 is CASSLRQGYEQYF. CDR3 DNA: TGTGCCAGCAGCTTAAGACAGGGTTACGAGCAGTACTTC. The chain recombines TRBV11-3 with TRBJ2-7; 7 positions match TRBD1. The V gene end was trimmed by 2 bases and the J gene end by 4 bases; junction bases not matched to a gene: 2. Germline V gene data show CDR1 as SGHNT and CDR2 as YENEEA. The length of the CDR3 is 13 residues.